These T cell receptor beta chains were read from a single sample in a study of cytomegalovirus exposure and HLA in healthy donors. Libraries were prepared by immunoSEQ multiplex PCR; TCRdb keeps only in-frame clonotypes and omits some of them. The sample comprises approximately 140,000 clones, 75% to 85% of which are singletons, and 3.5% rests with the top ten. The sample was PBMCs. The origin of the receptors is a human donor in good health. Both conserved end residues are part of each CDR3. D genes are given only for firm matches. Clone size is stated in some rows and not others, as once, few, many or a class when expanded.

D gene: .; V gene: TRBV29-1; clone size: .; J gene: TRBJ2-1; CDR3 protein: CSVVDRSKYNEQFF; CDR3 DNA: TGCAGCGTTGTAGACAGATCGAAGTACAATGAGCAGTTCTTC
D gene: TRBD2; V gene: TRBV11-1; clone size: .; J gene: TRBJ2-7; CDR3 protein: CASSFVSSGGPYEQYF; CDR3 DNA: TGTGCCAGCAGCTTCGTATCTTCGGGAGGGCCCTACGAGCAGTACTTC
D gene: .; V gene: TRBV30; clone size: .; J gene: TRBJ1-4; CDR3 protein: CAWSPTGNEKLFF; CDR3 DNA: TGTGCCTGGAGTCCAACAGGGAATGAAAAACTGTTTTTT
D gene: .; V gene: TRBV19; clone size: .; J gene: TRBJ2-7; CDR3 protein: CASSNQYEQYF; CDR3 DNA: TGTGCCAGTAGTAACCAGTACGAGCAGTACTTC
D gene: TRBD2; V gene: TRBV5-1; clone size: .; J gene: TRBJ2-7; CDR3 protein: CASSLGLAASYEQYF; CDR3 DNA: TGCGCCAGCAGCCTGGGACTAGCGGCATCCTACGAGCAGTACTTC
D gene: TRBD1; V gene: TRBV5-1; clone size: .; J gene: TRBJ1-6; CDR3 protein: CASSLEQGTPLHF; CDR3 DNA: TGCGCCAGCAGCCTAGAACAGGGGACCCCCCTCCACTTT
D gene: TRBD1; V gene: TRBV28; clone size: .; J gene: TRBJ2-7; CDR3 protein: CASSSPGQGTGEQYF; CDR3 DNA: TGTGCCAGCAGTTCCCCGGGACAGGGGACCGGCGAGCAGTACTTC
D gene: .; V gene: TRBV30; clone size: .; J gene: TRBJ2-7; CDR3 protein: CAWGGTYYEQYF; CDR3 DNA: TGTGCCTGGGGGGGGACCTACTACGAGCAGTACTTC
D gene: TRBD1; V gene: TRBV4-2; clone size: .; J gene: TRBJ2-7; CDR3 protein: CASSQERQGAYEQYF; CDR3 DNA: TGTGCCAGCAGCCAAGAAAGACAGGGGGCCTACGAGCAGTACTTC
D gene: .; V gene: TRBV19; clone size: .; J gene: TRBJ1-5; CDR3 protein: CASTSGQGWDQPQHF; CDR3 DNA: .
D gene: .; V gene: TRBV1; clone size: once; J gene: TRBJ2-3; CDR3 protein: CTSSSPLAGYTDTQYF; CDR3 DNA: TGCACCAGCAGCTCTCCTCTAGCGGGCTACACAGATACGCAGTATTTT
D gene: .; V gene: TRBV27; clone size: .; J gene: TRBJ1-1; CDR3 protein: CASSSLTGGTEAFF; CDR3 DNA: TGTGCCAGCAGTTCCTTGACGGGAGGCACTGAAGCTTTCTTT
D gene: .; V gene: TRBV13; clone size: .; J gene: TRBJ2-5; CDR3 protein: CASSLGGGLRETQYF; CDR3 DNA: TGTGCCAGCAGCTTAGGCGGCGGACTGCGAGAGACCCAGTACTTC
D gene: TRBD2; V gene: TRBV2; clone size: .; J gene: TRBJ2-3; CDR3 protein: CASKRASGYTDTQYF; CDR3 DNA: TGTGCCAGCAAGAGGGCTAGCGGATACACAGATACGCAGTATTTT
D gene: .; V gene: TRBV28; clone size: .; J gene: TRBJ2-7; CDR3 protein: CASISQGTYEQYF; CDR3 DNA: TGTGCCAGCATCTCTCAGGGGACCTACGAGCAGTACTTC
D gene: TRBD2; V gene: TRBV27; clone size: .; J gene: TRBJ2-3; CDR3 protein: CASRTSGSSQYF; CDR3 DNA: TGTGCCAGCAGGACTAGCGGAAGCTCGCAGTATTTT
D gene: .; V gene: TRBV14; clone size: .; J gene: TRBJ2-2; CDR3 protein: CASSSRRLGELFF; CDR3 DNA: TGTGCCAGCAGCTCCCGTAGACTCGGGGAGCTGTTTTTT